This T cell receptor beta chain originates from a study of shared clonotypes between healthy human individuals. Overall study: The people who gave samples were a couple of women and three men aged 18 to 49. Regarding the study as a whole: Clonotypes which were not shared had lower generation probabilities than clonotypes that all four donors shared.

A remark on this clone: The antigen is not known.

CD45RO-negative, CCR7-positively selected cells formed the naive CD8 fraction, excluding terminally differentiated effector memory CD45RA+ cells. Germline loops: CDR1 SGHDT, CDR2 YYEEEE. The V end was cut by 3 bases, the J end by 3 bases, with 7 bases between. The CDR3 totals 12 residues. A deep-level run was used for the assay. Clones were sequenced by immunoSEQ multiplex PCR, and TCRdb holds only the in-frame ones, with some missing. The data contain just over 2,000,000 clones, approximately 94% of them singletons. The chain combines TRBV5-6 with TRBJ2-7; the D is unclear. This TCR derives from a man aged 18 to 30 in good health. The sample taken for sequencing was naive CD8+ T cells sorted from blood. This CDR3 reads CASSWTDYEQYF. In DNA, the CDR3 is TGTGCCAGCAGCTGGACGGACTACGAGCAGTACTTC.